Listed here are 27 T cell receptor beta chains from one sample, sequenced in a study of cytomegalovirus exposure and HLA in healthy donors. The PCR ran on 60 Vbeta and 13 Jbeta primers. Sequenced by immunoSEQ multiplex PCR; TCRdb stores in-frame clones only, minus some. With 150,000 to 200,000 clones in the sample, the ten largest clones hold about 6%. Material: PBMCs. Every receptor here comes from a man aged 30 to 39 in good health and CMV-seronegative.

The V and J genes are TRBV7-6 and TRBJ1-4; D is ambiguous. The germline V gene has CDR1 SGHVS and CDR2 FNYEAQ. The CDR3 length is 11 residues. V dropped 5 bases and J dropped 13 bases, with 11 bases sitting between them. The CDR3 DNA reads as TGTGCCAGCAGCCGCGAGGGTGGACTGTTTTTT. Amino acid sequence: CASSREGGLFF.

The chain employs TRBV6-5 and TRBJ2-5; TRBD2 might be the D (5 bases). Germline lookup yields CDR1 MNHEY and CDR2 SVGAGI. The V gene lost 0 bases and the J gene lost 7 bases, with 12 bases spanning the gap. The CDR3 contains 14 residues. Here the CDR3 DNA reads TGTGCCAGCAGTTACTCATCCCGTGGAGGGACCCAGTACTTC. It specifies CASSYSSRGGTQYF.

The chain carries TRBV14 and TRBJ1-1; maybe TRBD1 (6 bases). V lost 4 bases, J lost 1 base, and 7 bases lay in between. CDR1 is SGHDN and CDR2 is FVKESK in the germline V gene. The CDR3 loop spans 13 amino acids. The CDR3 nucleotides read TGTGCCAGCAGCCCAGGGGCGAACACTGAAGCTTTCTTT. Amino acids: CASSPGANTEAFF.

The genes are TRBV7-8 and TRBJ2-6; 7 bases match TRBD1. The CDR3 has 16 amino acids. Germline CDR1 and CDR2: SGHVS and FQNEAQ. The J segment lost 4 bases and the V segment lost 5 bases, leaving 8 bases of the junction unmatched. The CDR3 region is CASSPDRARGANVLTF. The CDR3 nucleotides read TGTGCCAGCAGCCCCGACAGGGCACGCGGGGCCAACGTCCTGACTTTC.

The V call is TRBV30, the J call TRBJ2-5, with TRBD2 as a possible D gene (5 bases). The DNA end is a closer match to TRBJ2-7, so the J assignment may be wrong. Germline V CDR1 and CDR2: GTSNPN, SVGIG (reference sequence). This CDR3 spans 14 amino acids. The CDR3 here is CAWSVLGMSYEQYF. CDR3 DNA: TGTGCCTGGAGTGTACTCGGGATGTCCTACGAGCAGTACTTC.

The chain uses TRBV27 and TRBJ1-1, with 7 bases identical to TRBD1. The CDR3 length is 14 residues. Germline CDR1 reads MNHEY; CDR2 reads SMNVEV (reference sequence). The trim removed 3 bases at V and 1 base at J, leaving 2 bases unmatched. As DNA, the CDR3 is TGTGCCAGCAGTTTGGAGGGGGCGAACACTGAAGCTTTCTTT. This encodes CASSLEGANTEAFF.

This chain links TRBV6-6 with TRBJ2-2; no clear D. CDR3 length equals 14 residues. Trimming cost V 5 bases and J 7 bases, with 14 bases left between them. Germline-derived CDR1 and CDR2 are MNHNY and SVGAGI (reference sequence). For the CDR3, the DNA is TGTGCCAGCAGTGGGCGCCTCATGGGCGGGGAGCTGTTTTTT. This gives the protein CASSGRLMGGELFF.

The chain links TRBV19 to TRBJ2-7; D is ambiguous. Germline CDR1 is LNHDA and CDR2 is SQIVND (reference sequence). V was shortened by 6 bases and J by 5 bases, with 14 bases between the two germline ends. This CDR3 region has 13 residues. CDR3 sequence (DNA): TGTGCCAGTAGGGCCCGGGTCCTGGACGAGCAGTACTTC. This codes for CASRARVLDEQYF.

This chain links TRBV9 with TRBJ1-2; 9 bases line up with TRBD1. CDR3 size: 13 residues. J was trimmed by 7 bases and V by 0 bases; bases with no gene match: 1. Looked up from germline, CDR1 is SGDLS and CDR2 is YYNGEE. CDR3 sequence (DNA): TGTGCCAGCAGCGTAGGGACAGGGGCTGGCTACACCTTC. This encodes CASSVGTGAGYTF.

This rearrangement joins TRBV4-1 to TRBJ2-7; D possibly corresponds to TRBD2 (6 bases). The CDR3 length is 13 residues. Trimming cost V 4 bases and J 0 bases, with 7 bases left between them. Germline-derived CDR1 and CDR2 are MGHRA and YSYEKL. CDR3 nucleotides: TGCGCCAGCAGCCTGGGGGGCTCCTACGAGCAGTACTTC. Residues: CASSLGGSYEQYF.

The chain carries TRBV10-3 and TRBJ2-2; 10 bases are shared with TRBD1. This CDR3 has 14 residues. J was trimmed by 6 bases and V by 4 bases; bases with no gene match: 2. Germline-derived CDR1 and CDR2 are ENHRY and SYGVKD. CDR3 region: CAISGGTGAGELFF. CDR3 nucleotides: TGTGCCATCAGTGGGGGGACAGGGGCCGGGGAGCTGTTTTTT.

CDR3 loop: CASSLGGPGQGNNSPLHF. The CDR3 bases are TGTGCCAGCAGTTTGGGGGGTCCGGGACAGGGTAATAATTCACCCCTCCACTTT. This sequence joins TRBV28 and TRBJ1-6, with TRBD1 matching 9 bases. CDR1 and CDR2 (germline): MDHEN, SYDVKM. Trimming at V came to 3 bases and at J to 5 bases, leaving 11 bases not matched to a gene. The CDR3 covers 18 residues.

The chain carries TRBV29-1 and TRBJ2-2; TRBD1 aligns across 8 bases. Looked up from germline, CDR1 is SQVTM and CDR2 is ANQGSEA. V dropped 2 bases and J dropped 1; count of bases not matched to a gene: 3. The CDR3 is 15 amino acids. In DNA form, the CDR3 reads TGCAGCGTTGAATTAGGACAGGGGAACACCGGGGAGCTGTTTTTT. It is translated as CSVELGQGNTGELFF.

The chain has TRBV5-4 and TRBJ2-1; TRBD2 might be the D (5 bases). The V gene lost 7 bases and the J gene lost 8 bases, with 10 bases spanning the gap. The CDR3 is 11 residues long. The V gene's germline CDR1 is SGHNT and CDR2 YYREEE (reference sequence). The chain's CDR3 is CASRRMDEQFF. Written as DNA, the CDR3 is TGTGCCAGCCGGAGGATGGATGAGCAGTTCTTC. The complete variable domain, with remaining parts taken from reference TRBV5-4 and TRBJ2-1, reads ETGVTQSPTHLIKTRGQQVTLRCSSQSGHNTVSWYQQALGQGPQFIFQYYREEENGRGNFPPRFSGLQFPNYSSELNVNALELDDSALYLCASRRMDEQFFGPGTRLTVL.

The V call is TRBV10-3, the J call TRBJ2-7; 11 bases match TRBD1. V shed 6 bases, J shed 9 bases, and the junction held 13 bases outside the gene matches. In germline, CDR1 is ENHRY, CDR2 SYGVKD. The CDR3 loop spans 15 amino acids. CDR3 sequence (DNA): TGTGCCATCAGCGAGGGGACAGGGGGACGGTGGTGGCAGTACTTC. This encodes CAISEGTGGRWWQYF.

The CDR3 is CASSKFYRGEAFF. CDR3 sequence (DNA): TGTGCCAGCAGCAAATTTTACAGGGGTGAAGCTTTCTTT. The V call is TRBV7-3, the J call TRBJ1-1; 7 bases agree with TRBD1. Germline loops: CDR1 SGHTA, CDR2 FQGTGA. V shed 5 bases and J 7 bases; nucleotides not matched to a gene: 7. CDR3 length: 13 amino acids.

The chain couples TRBV4-1 to TRBJ1-2, with 10 bases fitting TRBD1. Trimming removed 2 bases from V and 6 bases from J; junction bases left unmatched: 6. The CDR3 consists of 15 residues. The germline CDR1 and CDR2 sequences are MGHRA and YSYEKL. In DNA form, the CDR3 reads TGCGCCAGCAGCCAATCCCGACAGGGGGCTAATGGCTACACCTTC. Its protein is CASSQSRQGANGYTF.

The chain joins TRBV25-1 to TRBJ2-7, with D perhaps matching TRBD1 (5 bases). The germline V and J ends were trimmed by 4 bases and 9 bases, with 16 bases remaining between them. Germline V gene data show CDR1 as MGHDK and CDR2 as SYGVNS. CDR3 length: 13 residues. CDR3 in DNA: TGTGCCAGCAGTGTCAGGGATCTATCGGGGCAGTACTTC. Translation gives CASSVRDLSGQYF.

The chain combines TRBV6-5 with TRBJ2-5; D is unresolved. Matching the DNA end better, TRBJ2-7 makes the J call doubtful. The CDR3 contains 12 residues. Germline V gene data show CDR1 as MNHEY and CDR2 as SVGAGI. For the CDR3, the DNA is TGTGCCAGCAGCTCATCAGGCTACGAGCAGTACTTC. Its translation is CASSSSGYEQYF.

The genes are TRBV27 and TRBJ2-7; TRBD1 is a possible D gene (5 bases). The V end was cut by 7 bases, the J end by 2 bases, with 18 bases between. Looked up from germline, CDR1 is MNHEY and CDR2 is SMNVEV (reference sequence). The CDR3 loop spans 15 amino acids. CDR3 loop: CASTRRQGTTYEQYF. The DNA for the CDR3 is TGTGCCAGCACCCGTAGGCAGGGAACCACCTACGAGCAGTACTTC.

The V call is TRBV6-5, the J call TRBJ1-4, with 9 positions matching TRBD1. Looked up from germline, CDR1 is MNHEY and CDR2 is SVGAGI. The CDR3 covers 14 residues. V lost 4 bases and J lost 12; bases outside the gene matches: 9. DNA for the CDR3: TGTGCCAGCAGTTTACAGGGGGCGGGATTCGAACTGTTTTTT. As protein: CASSLQGAGFELFF.

The chain couples TRBV11-1 to TRBJ2-7; perhaps TRBD1 as D (6 bases). Germline V lookup: CDR1 SGHAT, CDR2 FQDESV (reference sequence). The V end lost 5 bases, the J end lost 1 base, and 12 bases lay between the germline ends. The CDR3 runs 14 residues. CDR3 protein: CASSVAGDSYEQYF. As DNA, the CDR3 is TGTGCCAGCAGCGTCGCAGGGGATTCCTACGAGCAGTACTTC.

The rearrangement joins TRBV11-3 to TRBJ2-7; D is perhaps TRBD2 (6 bases). The germline V gene encodes CDR1 SGHNT and CDR2 YENEEA. The CDR3 loop spans 15 amino acids. Trimming pared 0 bases from V and 7 bases from J, leaving 16 bases between. As DNA, the CDR3 is TGTGCCAGCAGCTTAGATTCCGGGGGATCAGGTGAGCAGTACTTC. This translates into CASSLDSGGSGEQYF.

The chain joins TRBV15 to TRBJ1-2; the match to TRBD1 covers 8 bases. The germline V gene encodes CDR1 LNHNV and CDR2 YYDKDF (reference sequence). Losses at the gene ends were 0 bases for V and 8 bases for J; bases not matched to a gene: 2. This CDR3 contains 13 residues. The DNA for the CDR3 is TGTGCCACCAGCAGAGAACAGGGGGTAGGCTACACCTTC. It specifies CATSREQGVGYTF.

This chain connects TRBV5-1 to TRBJ2-1, with TRBD2 identical over 9 bases. Germline assignment: CDR1 SGHRS and CDR2 YFSETQ. The CDR3 runs to 15 residues. The V and J ends lost 2 bases and 7 bases, in that order; junction bases with no gene match: 7. DNA for the CDR3: TGCGCCAGCAGCTTCTATCTAGCGGGAATTAATGAGCAGTTCTTC. Its translation is CASSFYLAGINEQFF.

V usage is TRBV5-1 and J usage is TRBJ2-5; D might be TRBD1 (5 bases). The better agreement between TRBJ2-7 and the DNA end casts doubt on the J call. The germline CDR1 and CDR2 sequences are SGHRS and YFSETQ. The CDR3 spans 17 residues. The CDR3 DNA reads as TGCGCCAGCAGCTTGGGGGCGGTCGACAGAGCCGGCTACGAGCAGTACTTC. Translation: CASSLGAVDRAGYEQYF.

This chain links TRBV28 with TRBJ2-4; 10 nucleotides align to TRBD1. Germline CDR1 and CDR2: MDHEN and SYDVKM. This CDR3 has 15 residues. J lost 5 bases, V lost 4 bases, and 5 bases had no gene match. The CDR3 here is CASSSSGTGENIQYF. DNA for the CDR3: TGTGCCAGCAGTTCCTCCGGGACAGGGGAAAACATTCAGTACTTC.